This T cell receptor beta chain comes out of a study of blood T cells in healthy people across ages. A second about 7 to 12 cycle PCR used barcoded and J-beta primers. TCRdb re-called the 5' RACE reads with MiXCR, one entry per CDR3 protein. The sample has about 640,000 distinct CDR3 sequences, around three fifths seen once. Trimming pared 7 bases from V and 6 bases from J, leaving 10 bases between. Germline V gene sequence: CDR1 SGHAT, CDR2 FQNNGV. The CDR3 is made up of 11 amino acids. The rearrangement links TRBV11-2 to TRBJ2-7; possibly TRBD2 for D (6 bases). Sequencing was carried out using blood. This TCR came from a man in his 60s in good health. In nucleotides, the CDR3 is TGTGCCAGCATCCGGAGGGGCGAGCAGTACTTC. Its translation: CASIRRGEQYF.